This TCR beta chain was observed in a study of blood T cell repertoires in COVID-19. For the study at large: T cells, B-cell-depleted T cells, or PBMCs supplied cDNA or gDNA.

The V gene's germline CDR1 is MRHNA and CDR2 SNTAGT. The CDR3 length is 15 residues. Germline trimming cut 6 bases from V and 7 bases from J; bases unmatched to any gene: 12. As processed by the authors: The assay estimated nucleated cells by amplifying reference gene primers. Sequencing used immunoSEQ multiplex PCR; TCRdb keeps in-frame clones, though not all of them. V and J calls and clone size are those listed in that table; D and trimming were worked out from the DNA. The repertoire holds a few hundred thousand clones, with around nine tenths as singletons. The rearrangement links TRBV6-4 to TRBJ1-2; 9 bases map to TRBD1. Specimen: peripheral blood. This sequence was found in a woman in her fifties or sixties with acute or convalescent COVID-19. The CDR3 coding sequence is TGTGCCAGCAGGACCGAACCAGGGACAGGGAGTGGCTACACCTTC. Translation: CASRTEPGTGSGYTF.